The 28 T cell receptor beta chains below were found in one sample sequenced in a study of blood T cell repertoires in COVID-19. Some clones are missing from TCRdb's copy, which holds only in-frame ones; the method was immunoSEQ multiplex PCR. Of about 94,000 clones listed, roughly 80% are singletons. Sequenced input: peripheral blood. The receptors here all came from a human donor in a cohort sampled during active COVID-19.

The chain employs TRBV6-5 and TRBJ2-7; tentatively, D is TRBD2 (6 bases). Germline-derived CDR1 and CDR2 are MNHEY and SVGAGI. With 5 bases removed from V and 0 bases from J, the gap between germline ends came to 8 bases. The length of the CDR3 is 13 residues. This CDR3 reads CASSQRASYEQYF. CDR3 nucleotide sequence: TGTGCCAGCAGTCAGCGGGCCTCCTACGAGCAGTACTTC.

Remarks on this clone: Different DNA sequences within this sample yield the same CDR3. V usage is TRBV5-1 and J usage is TRBJ2-3; no clear D. CDR1 is SGHRS and CDR2 is YFSETQ in the germline V gene. V lost 0 bases and J lost 1, with 6 bases in between. CDR3 length: 14 residues. DNA of the CDR3: TGCGCCAGCAGCTTGGTCTCGGGCACAGATACGCAGTATTTT. Residues: CASSLVSGTDTQYF.

The chain employs TRBV19 and TRBJ1-1; no definite D call. CDR3 length: 14 residues. Deletions cut 3 bases from V and 6 bases from J, with 14 bases between. Looked up from germline, CDR1 is LNHDA and CDR2 is SQIVND (reference sequence). The CDR3 DNA reads as TGTGCCAGTAGTATCGCACGGGTTAAGGCTGAAGCTTTCTTT. Translation: CASSIARVKAEAFF.

The rearrangement uses TRBV27 and TRBJ2-7, with 9 bases identical to TRBD1. CDR3 length equals 14 residues. V gave up 4 bases and J gave up 4 bases; unmatched junction bases: 5. From germline, CDR1 is MNHEY and CDR2 SMNVEV (reference sequence). Written as DNA, the CDR3 is TGTGCCAGCAGTTACAGGGGGCGGGGGTACGAGCAGTACTTC. It codes for CASSYRGRGYEQYF.

This clone turned up a few times. CDR3 sequence (DNA): TGCAGCGTTGAACTTCGGGCGGGCTACACTGAAGCTTTCTTT. Translating it yields CSVELRAGYTEAFF. The gene calls are TRBV29-1 and TRBJ1-1; D unresolved. Germline assignment: CDR1 SQVTM and CDR2 ANQGSEA. V was pared by 2 bases and J by 3 bases, with 13 bases between. CDR3 length: 14 residues.

This chain links TRBV7-9 with TRBJ2-3; 7 bases align to TRBD2. Germline values: CDR1 SEHNR, CDR2 FQNEAQ (reference sequence). This CDR3 comprises 15 residues. The V gene end was trimmed by 4 bases and the J gene end by 4 bases; junction bases not matched to a gene: 8. CDR3 in amino acids: CASSSYREVADTQYF. CDR3 nucleotides: TGTGCCAGCAGCTCCTACCGGGAGGTCGCAGATACGCAGTATTTT.

There are a few counts of this clone. The chain joins TRBV3-1 (or the pseudogene TRBV3-2) to TRBJ1-5; 8 bases fit TRBD1. The CDR3 totals 14 residues. V lost 1 base to trimming and J lost 6 bases; unmatched junction nucleotides: 2. CDR1 is LGHDT, CDR2 YNNKEL, per germline (reference sequence). CDR3 DNA: TGTGCCAGCAGCCAAGGGGACAGGTTTCAGCCCCAGCATTTT. Protein: CASSQGDRFQPQHF.

This chain links TRBV7-2 with TRBJ1-6, with a weak D call TRBD1 (5 bases). This CDR3 is built from 14 residues. Looked up from germline, CDR1 is SGHTA and CDR2 is FQGNSA. The germline V and J ends were trimmed by 5 bases and 6 bases, with 11 bases remaining between them. Here the CDR3 reads CASSPGGVNSPLHF. CDR3 nucleotide sequence: TGTGCCAGCAGCCCGGGGGGGGTTAATTCACCCCTCCACTTT.

The genes are TRBV28 and TRBJ2-7, with 10 nucleotides matching TRBD1. The J segment lost 4 bases and the V segment lost 6 bases, leaving 6 bases of the junction unmatched. Germline V gives CDR1 MDHEN, CDR2 SYDVKM. This CDR3 spans 14 amino acids. This CDR3 is CASSRQGQGYEQYF. The CDR3, as DNA: TGTGCCAGCAGCCGGCAGGGACAGGGGTACGAGCAGTACTTC.

The rearrangement links TRBV28 to TRBJ1-1; 9 nucleotides align to TRBD1. The CDR3 runs 14 residues. The J segment lost 4 bases and the V segment lost 6 bases, leaving 6 bases of the junction unmatched. Germline CDR1 is MDHEN and CDR2 is SYDVKM. CDR3: CASSKDRGITEAFF. The CDR3 DNA reads as TGTGCCAGCAGCAAGGACAGGGGTATCACTGAAGCTTTCTTT.

This chain links TRBV7-6 with TRBJ1-5; D uncertain. This CDR3 spans 15 amino acids. Between the trimmed V and J ends, which lost 7 bases and 5 bases, there was a span of 18 bases. In germline, CDR1 is SGHVS, CDR2 FNYEAQ. The CDR3 DNA is TGTGCCAGCACCCCCCGGGAAGGGAAGGATCAGCCCCAGCATTTT. Protein: CASTPREGKDQPQHF.

The genes are TRBV28 and TRBJ1-2; possibly TRBD1 for D (6 bases). The length of the CDR3 is 12 residues. CDR1 is MDHEN and CDR2 is SYDVKM in the germline V gene. Trimming removed 5 bases from V and 3 bases from J, with 7 bases in between. CDR3 residues: CASSHRDYGYTF. The CDR3 DNA sequence: TGTGCCAGCAGTCACAGGGACTATGGCTACACCTTC.

The V and J genes are TRBV6-5 and TRBJ1-1; the D gene is possibly TRBD1 (5 bases). The V gene's germline CDR1 is MNHEY and CDR2 SVGAGI. The length of the CDR3 is 13 residues. The V and J ends lost 6 bases and 4 bases respectively, with 12 bases between them. The CDR3 DNA reads as TGTGCCAGCAGGTACCAGGGCGGCACTGAAGCTTTCTTT. This translates into CASRYQGGTEAFF.

In this sample, this clone turned up a few times. The chain couples TRBV4-1 to TRBJ2-7; the match to TRBD2 covers 8 bases. The CDR3 has 14 residues. Germline lookup yields CDR1 MGHRA and CDR2 YSYEKL. The junction had 4 bases not matched to a gene; V was cut back by 4 bases and J by 2 bases. The CDR3, as DNA: TGCGCCAGCAGCCGAGCCGGGGGGGCCTACGAGCAGTACTTC. This gives the protein CASSRAGGAYEQYF.

J is TRBJ1-1 and V is TRBV28; a possible D gene is TRBD1 (6 bases). V lost 3 bases, J lost 6 bases, and 11 bases lay in between. The CDR3 length is 13 residues. Looked up from germline, CDR1 is MDHEN and CDR2 is SYDVKM. DNA of the CDR3: TGTGCCAGCAGTTTGCAGGGGTCCCCTGAAGCTTTCTTT. Translation: CASSLQGSPEAFF.

The count of this clone is one. V and J are TRBV7-9 and TRBJ1-2, with 12 bases matching TRBD1. The ends lost 2 bases at V and 5 bases at J; junction bases unmatched: 6. Looked up from germline, CDR1 is SEHNR and CDR2 is FQNEAQ (reference sequence). The CDR3 is 16 amino acids. CDR3 coding DNA: TGTGCCAGCAGCTTATCGGGACAGGGGGCGATTTATGGCTACACCTTC. Translated: CASSLSGQGAIYGYTF.

The chain uses TRBV25-1 and TRBJ2-7; D is undetermined. V was trimmed by 5 bases and J by 3 bases, leaving 5 bases between them. This CDR3 has 11 amino acids. Germline V lookup: CDR1 MGHDK, CDR2 SYGVNS. The CDR3 nucleotides read TGTGCCAGCAGTAAACTCTACGAGCAGTACTTC. Translated, it gives CASSKLYEQYF.

The chain recombines TRBV6-6 with TRBJ2-6; D unresolved. CDR3 size: 14 residues. The germline V and J ends were trimmed by 8 bases and 0 bases, with 8 bases remaining between them. CDR1 and CDR2 (germline): MNHNY, SVGAGI (reference sequence). CDR3 loop: CASERSSGANVLTF. The DNA of the CDR3 is TGTGCCAGCGAACGGAGCTCTGGGGCCAACGTCCTGACTTTC.

The chain employs TRBV7-2 and TRBJ1-3, with D perhaps TRBD1 (6 bases). V was cut by 5 bases and J by 0 bases, with 11 bases left in between. The CDR3 extends over 15 amino acids. CDR1 SGHTA and CDR2 FQGNSA come from the germline V gene. The CDR3 loop is CASSPQGFSGNTIYF. The CDR3 DNA reads as TGTGCCAGCAGCCCTCAGGGGTTCTCTGGAAACACCATATATTTT.

V usage is TRBV7-9 and J usage is TRBJ1-6; 10 nucleotides match TRBD1. The junction had 20 bases not matched to a gene; V was cut back by 5 bases and J by 10 bases. The CDR3 length is 19 residues. Germline V lookup: CDR1 SEHNR, CDR2 FQNEAQ (reference sequence). This CDR3 is CASSQTRRGPTGGGSPLHF. The CDR3 DNA reads as TGTGCCAGCAGCCAGACTCGACGGGGGCCGACAGGGGGCGGCTCACCCCTCCACTTT.

Written as DNA, the CDR3 is TGTGCCACCAGCATCGGGCCCCAGCATTTT. Translation: CATSIGPQHF. The rearrangement links TRBV28 to TRBJ1-5; D remains unclear. The germline CDR1 and CDR2 sequences are MDHEN and SYDVKM. This CDR3 region has 10 residues. V was cut by 10 bases and J by 9 bases, with 10 bases left in between.

The rearrangement links TRBV3-1 (or the pseudogene TRBV3-2) to TRBJ2-7, with 14 bases aligning to TRBD2. The CDR3 loop spans 17 amino acids. V lost 4 bases, J lost 2 bases, and 7 bases stayed unmatched. Germline loops: CDR1 LGHDT, CDR2 YNNKEL (reference sequence). The chain's CDR3 is CASSPGLAGEVAYEQYF. In DNA form, the CDR3 reads TGTGCCAGCAGCCCGGGACTAGCGGGAGAAGTAGCCTACGAGCAGTACTTC.

This clone has only one observation. The same CDR3 is also encoded by other DNA sequences in this sample. The chain has TRBV27 and TRBJ2-7; 8 bases fit TRBD1. Germline V gives CDR1 MNHEY, CDR2 SMNVEV (reference sequence). V trimming: 7 bases; J trimming: 2 bases; junction bases outside the gene matches: 1. The CDR3 extends over 12 amino acids. The DNA for the CDR3 is TGTGCCAGCAAGACAGGGGCCTACGAGCAGTACTTC. As protein: CASKTGAYEQYF.

The genes are TRBV10-3 and TRBJ2-5, with 11 positions matching TRBD1. Germline V gene sequence: CDR1 ENHRY, CDR2 SYGVKD. This CDR3 spans 16 amino acids. V lost 2 bases, J lost 2 bases, and 4 bases stayed unmatched. In DNA form, the CDR3 reads TGTGCCATCAGTGAGGGAGGGACAGGGGGGCAAGAGACCCAGTACTTC. It yields the protein CAISEGGTGGQETQYF.

J is TRBJ2-7 and V is TRBV5-1; 8 nucleotides line up with TRBD1. CDR1 and CDR2 (germline): SGHRS, YFSETQ. This CDR3 spans 14 amino acids. V shed 3 bases, J shed 4 bases, and the junction held 6 bases outside the gene matches. CDR3 nucleotides: TGCGCCAGCAGCTCCCCGGGACAGGATTACGAGCAGTACTTC. Translating it yields CASSSPGQDYEQYF.

This clone was observed a handful of times. J is TRBJ2-7 and V is TRBV20-1, with D maybe TRBD1 (7 bases). The CDR3 length is 11 residues. Germline V gene data show CDR1 as DFQATT and CDR2 as SNEGSKA (reference sequence). With 4 bases removed from V and 10 bases from J, the gap between germline ends came to 14 bases. This CDR3 reads CSAMEGAYQYF. CDR3 in DNA: TGCAGTGCTATGGAGGGGGCGTACCAGTACTTC.

The chain links TRBV5-4 to TRBJ2-7; no firm D call. V was shortened by 0 bases and J by 5 bases, with 9 bases between the two germline ends. Germline lookup yields CDR1 SGHNT and CDR2 YYREEE (reference sequence). This CDR3 is built from 13 residues. CDR3 DNA: TGTGCCAGCAGCTTGGCCCGAGGAGACGAGCAGTACTTC. This encodes CASSLARGDEQYF.

This chain's CDR3 is CASSPNPDSPNTEAFF. Written as DNA, the CDR3 is TGCGCCAGCAGCCCCAACCCGGACAGTCCGAACACTGAAGCTTTCTTT. This chain joins TRBV5-1 and TRBJ1-1, with TRBD1 as a possible D gene (6 bases). V shed 4 bases and J shed 1 base, with 17 bases lying between them. The CDR3 loop spans 16 amino acids. CDR1 is SGHRS and CDR2 is YFSETQ in the germline V gene.